The source of this T cell receptor beta chain is a study of blood T cell repertoires in COVID-19 (dated by TCRdb to 2018 to 2020). Notes on the research overall: Collaborator samples came from the United States, Italy and Spain and covered acute and convalescent phases of COVID-19. The material from the prospective study consisted of cDNA or gDNA derived from T cells, B-cell-depleted T cells, or PBMCs. The dataset comprised deeply sampled blood TCRbeta repertoires from subjects exposed to, actively infected with, or recovered from COVID-19. A freely available public database, intended as a resource for researchers studying the immune response to SARS-CoV-2, is where the repertoires were released. Samples were obtained from the ongoing ImmuneRACE study (first 160 participants) and from 950 to 1,500 subjects provided by 6 global collaborators. A de-identified subject ID, COVID-19 status, age in years and sex were almost always included in the sample metadata. Where HLA class I and class II types were available, the types were taken from metadata supplied by the sample provider, not from assay-based typing. Paper-wide results and their limitations: The quantity of clinical and demographic metadata differed by source and by participant and was supplied without curation.

One collaborating source in Seattle enrolled patients while the patients were actively infected and followed the patients over time throughout the course of disease. The collaborating institutions used their own protocols to collect whole blood in K2EDTA tubes. For TCRbeta analysis, collaborator samples were shipped as frozen whole blood, as isolated PBMCs, or as DNA extracted from either sample type. Turning to this clone: Its antigen remains unidentified. Base qualities were left out, and no much larger clone turns up one base away.

TCRbeta CDR3 regions were amplified from genomic DNA by means of the immunoSEQ Assay, a bias-controlled multiplex PCR. The original methods were these. Within the assay, amplification of reference gene primers was used to estimate how many nucleated cells each sample contained. To quantify the absolute abundance of each unique TCRbeta CDR3 rearrangement, sequence reads were collapsed and filtered. For each sample, productive Simpson clonality was calculated by taking the square root of Simpson's diversity index across productive rearrangements. The clones in this table, taken by TCRdb from immuneACCESS, are in-frame only. Not every clone is retained; where verified, under half of the shortfall comes from an unresolved V gene, and the cause of the rest is unknown. D and trimming come from the DNA, and the V and J calls and clone size come from that table. The sample records 200,000 to 250,000 clones, 65% to 90% of which are singletons. The ten largest clonotypes hold less than 6.5% of the sample.

Counted from cysteine to phenylalanine, this CDR3 has 13 amino acids. CDR3 DNA only is kept here, 39 bases in frame from base 1. Ends trimmed: V by 5 bases, J by 5 bases; bases unmatched to a gene: 3. Per the germline V gene, SGHTA is the CDR1 and FQGTGA is the CDR2. The source of this sequence is a man aged 45-65 years with COVID-19, enrolled during active disease. The material sequenced was peripheral blood. The sequence links TRBV7-3 to TRBJ2-1; 7 junctional bases match TRBD1. The CDR3 in this case is CASSLGTDNEQFF. The nucleotide sequence is given as TGTGCCAGCAGCCTCGGGACAGACAATGAGCAGTTCTTC.